A selection of T cell receptor beta chains follows, all from one sample in a study of Tregs in tolerant kidney transplant recipients. Generated by immunoSEQ multiplex PCR, the TCRdb table keeps only in-frame clones and is missing some. The sample lists about 240,000 clones, 80% to 85% occurring once. Input material: CD4+ T cells from blood. The receptors originated from a human donor in good health. Each CDR3 is given with its conserved first and last residue. The order of the fields is CDR3 protein, CDR3 DNA, clone size, CDR3 length, D gene, V gene, J gene. D genes are given only for firm matches. Size is omitted from some rows. Given values are once, few, many or a class for expanded clones.

CATSSRLAGNNEQFF	TGTGCCACCAGCTCCCGACTAGCGGGAAATAATGAGCAGTTCTTC	NA	15	TRBD2	TRBV15	TRBJ2-1
CASSGIGANRSYGYTF	TGTGCCAGCAGTGGTATAGGAGCTAACAGGAGCTATGGCTACACCTTC	NA	16	NA	TRBV6-4	TRBJ1-2
CASSPEGGGREKLFF	TGTGCCAGCAGCCCGGAGGGAGGGGGGCGTGAAAAACTGTTTTTT	few	15	NA	TRBV5-4	TRBJ1-4
CASSSRDTYNEQFF	TGTGCCAGCAGCTCCCGGGACACCTACAATGAGCAGTTCTTC	once	14	NA	TRBV7-9	TRBJ2-1
CASSSSPTRRETQYF	TGTGCCAGCAGCTCTAGTCCTACTAGACGTGAGACCCAGTACTTC	NA	15	NA	TRBV7-6	TRBJ2-5
CATSRAGGTGELFF	TGTGCCACCAGCAGAGCGGGGGGCACCGGGGAGCTGTTTTTT	few	14	TRBD2	TRBV15	TRBJ2-2
CASSPHPGQYNEQFF	TGTGCCAGCTCACCGCATCCGGGACAATACAATGAGCAGTTCTTC	NA	15	NA	TRBV18	TRBJ2-1
CASSTNVGGGTDTQYF	TGTGCCAGCAGCACCAATGTCGGCGGGGGCACAGATACGCAGTATTTT	NA	16	NA	TRBV9	TRBJ2-3
CASSYGTGGYEQYF	TGTGCCAGCAGTTACGGGACAGGGGGCTACGAGCAGTACTTC	NA	14	TRBD1	TRBV6-5	TRBJ2-7
CASSMYRGSAGELFF	TGTGCCAGCAGCATGTACAGGGGTAGCGCCGGGGAGCTGTTTTTT	NA	15	NA	TRBV21-1	TRBJ2-2
CASSQVLAGITTDTQYF	TGCGCCAGCAGCCAAGTACTAGCGGGGATAACCACAGATACGCAGTATTTT	NA	17	TRBD2	TRBV4-1	TRBJ2-3
CASSGIGQRGGSNQPQHF	TGTGCCAGCAGTGGAATTGGGCAAAGGGGAGGGAGTAATCAGCCCCAGCATTTT	NA	18	NA	TRBV6-1	TRBJ1-5
CATSRAVGAYEQYF	TGTGCCACCAGCAGAGCTGTAGGCGCCTACGAGCAGTACTTC	once	14	NA	TRBV15	TRBJ2-7
CASSYGGVTGGNTIYF	TGTGCCAGCAGTTACGGGGGGGTTACGGGTGGAAACACCATATATTTT	NA	16	NA	TRBV6-5	TRBJ1-3
CASSHTTSGGGSSYEQYF	TGTGCCAGCAGCCACACGACTAGCGGGGGGGGAAGTTCCTACGAGCAGTACTTC	NA	18	TRBD2	TRBV4-2	TRBJ2-7
CASSSKGQGFDYGYTF	TGTGCCAGCAGCTCCAAAGGACAGGGCTTCGACTATGGCTACACCTTC	NA	16	TRBD1	TRBV7-9	TRBJ1-2
CASSSDRGGYEQYF	TGCGCCAGCAGCTCGGACAGAGGTGGATACGAGCAGTACTTC	NA	14	NA	TRBV5-1	TRBJ2-7
CASRQSYEQYF	TGTGCCAGCAGACAGTCCTACGAGCAGTACTTC	few	11	NA	TRBV25-1	TRBJ2-7
CASSPSLGAVGGNTIYF	TGTGCCAGCTCACCGTCATTGGGGGCAGTAGGAGGAAACACCATATATTTT	NA	17	NA	TRBV18	TRBJ1-3
CASSQASRVAEQYF	TGTGCCAGCAGCCAAGCATCCAGGGTCGCCGAGCAGTACTTC	NA	14	NA	TRBV4-2	TRBJ2-7
CASSPDSYNEQFF	TGTGCCAGCTCACCCGACAGCTACAATGAGCAGTTCTTC	NA	13	NA	TRBV18	TRBJ2-1
CASSKKVQGILYGYTF	TGTGCCAGCAGCAAAAAGGTCCAAGGAATACTCTATGGCTACACCTTC	NA	16	NA	TRBV21-1	TRBJ1-2
CASSIAGGADTQYF	TGTGCCAGCAGCATCGCAGGGGGCGCAGATACGCAGTATTTT	NA	14	TRBD1	TRBV7-9	TRBJ2-3
CASSFLAGGEQFF	TGTGCCAGCAGCTTCCTAGCGGGAGGTGAGCAGTTCTTC	NA	13	TRBD2	TRBV5-8	TRBJ2-1
CASSLRGGEKLFF	TGCGCCAGCAGCTTGCGTGGCGGTGAAAAACTGTTTTTT	NA	13	NA	TRBV5-1	TRBJ1-4
CASSQGQGAWNEQFF	TGCGCCAGCAGCCAAGGACAGGGGGCCTGGAATGAGCAGTTCTTC	once	15	TRBD1	TRBV4-1	TRBJ2-1
CASRRPGPGITGANVLTF	TGTGCCAGCAGACGGCCGGGACCAGGGATTACTGGGGCCAACGTCCTGACTTTC	NA	18	NA	TRBV5-8	TRBJ2-6
CASSYRAAYEQYF	TGTGCCAGTAGTTATAGGGCAGCATACGAGCAGTACTTC	NA	13	NA	TRBV19	TRBJ2-7
CASSEPGGNGYTF	TGTGCCAGCAGCGAACCAGGGGGCAATGGCTACACCTTC	NA	13	TRBD1	TRBV5-5	TRBJ1-2
CASREDRNRYGYTF	TGTGCCAGCAGGGAGGACAGGAACCGCTATGGCTACACCTTC	few	14	TRBD1	TRBV2	TRBJ1-2
CASSIRGQGNEQFF	TGTGCCAGCAGTATCCGGGGACAGGGCAATGAGCAGTTCTTC	NA	14	TRBD1	TRBV2	TRBJ2-1
CASSFTGRNTEAFF	TGTGCCAGCAGCTTCACGGGGAGGAACACTGAAGCTTTCTTT	NA	14	NA	TRBV7-9	TRBJ1-1
CASSRQGVYGYTF	TGTGCCAGCAGCCGACAGGGCGTCTATGGCTACACCTTC	NA	13	TRBD1	TRBV2	TRBJ1-2
CASSLENRVDSPLHF	TGTGCCAGCAGCTTGGAGAACAGGGTGGATTCACCCCTCCACTTT	NA	15	NA	TRBV5-6	TRBJ1-6
CASSPPGGRTEAFF	TGTGCCAGTAGTCCCCCGGGCGGGAGGACTGAAGCTTTCTTT	NA	14	NA	TRBV19	TRBJ1-1
CATSRDGLNEQFF	TGTGCCACCAGCAGAGACGGACTCAATGAGCAGTTCTTC	NA	13	NA	TRBV15	TRBJ2-1
CASSPFAGGDTEAFF	TGTGCCAGCAGTCCCTTCGCGGGGGGCGACACTGAAGCTTTCTTT	NA	15	NA	TRBV6-1	TRBJ1-1
CASSIIGKRGGYADTQYF	TGTGCCAGTAGTATTATTGGGAAGCGGGGGGGCTATGCAGATACGCAGTATTTT	NA	18	TRBD2	TRBV19	TRBJ2-3
CASSLLAANNEQFF	TGTGCCAGCAGTCTTCTAGCGGCCAACAATGAGCAGTTCTTC	NA	14	TRBD2	TRBV27	TRBJ2-1
CASSMAVLSTDTQYF	TGTGCCAGTAGTATGGCGGTCTTGAGCACAGATACGCAGTATTTT	NA	15	NA	TRBV19	TRBJ2-3
CASSLDVARGYTF	TGCGCCAGCAGCTTGGATGTGGCCCGAGGCTACACCTTC	once	13	NA	TRBV5-1	TRBJ1-2
CASSFGQTDTQYF	TGCGCCAGCAGCTTTGGGCAGACCGATACGCAGTATTTT	NA	13	NA	TRBV5-1	TRBJ2-3
CASSPGKQYNEQFF	TGTGCCAGCAGCCCGGGGAAACAGTACAATGAGCAGTTCTTC	NA	14	NA	TRBV5-4	TRBJ2-1
CASSLGGKNQPQHF	TGTGCCAGCAGCTTAGGTGGGAAGAATCAGCCCCAGCATTTT	NA	14	NA	TRBV11-3	TRBJ1-5
CASRRGTGNNTQYF	TGTGCCAGCAGGAGGGGGACAGGCAATAATACGCAGTATTTT	NA	14	TRBD1	TRBV6-5	TRBJ2-3
CASSIGNMGYNEQFF	TGTGCCAGTAGTATAGGTAACATGGGGTACAATGAGCAGTTCTTC	NA	15	NA	TRBV19	TRBJ2-1
CASSDSRGGETQYF	TGTGCCAGCAGTGATTCCCGTGGAGGAGAGACCCAGTACTTC	NA	14	NA	TRBV6-1	TRBJ2-5
CASSTPRRGSGNQPQHF	TGTGCCAGTAGTACCCCACGGCGGGGGTCTGGGAATCAGCCCCAGCATTTT	NA	17	NA	TRBV19	TRBJ1-5
CASSSGGASSYEQYF	TGTGCCAGCTCATCAGGGGGCGCGAGCTCCTACGAGCAGTACTTC	few	15	TRBD1	TRBV18	TRBJ2-7
CASSFSRTGAFTEAFF	TGTGCCAGCAGCTTTTCGAGGACAGGGGCTTTCACTGAAGCTTTCTTT	NA	16	TRBD1	TRBV5-8	TRBJ1-1
CTSSPTSTDTQYF	TGCACCAGCAGCCCAACTAGCACAGATACGCAGTATTTT	NA	13	NA	TRBV1	TRBJ2-3
CASSLVRVAGANVLTF	TGTGCCAGCAGCTTAGTTCGGGTGGCTGGGGCCAACGTCCTGACTTTC	NA	16	NA	TRBV11-2	TRBJ2-6
CASSIGRAPGNTIYF	TGTGCCAGTAGTATCGGCAGGGCTCCTGGAAACACCATATATTTT	NA	15	NA	TRBV19	TRBJ1-3